This T cell receptor beta chain was found in a study of blood T cell repertoires in COVID-19. The table came from immunoSEQ multiplex PCR; TCRdb's copy has only in-frame clones and leaves some out. The sample includes about 200,000 clones, 85% to 90% of them seen just once. There are a few counts of this clone. J lost 3 bases, V lost 3 bases, and 7 bases had no gene match. Germline V gives CDR1 LGHDT, CDR2 YNNKEL (reference sequence). The CDR3 runs 16 residues. V usage is TRBV3-1 (or the pseudogene TRBV3-2) and J usage is TRBJ1-4; TRBD1 aligns across 7 bases. The origin of this receptor is a woman in her 70s with acute or convalescent COVID-19. Sequences were obtained from peripheral blood. The DNA for the CDR3 is TGTGCCAGCAGCCAGGGGACAGCCCCATCTAATGAAAAACTGTTTTTT. Translated, it gives CASSQGTAPSNEKLFF.